Listed below are T cell receptor beta chains from one sample, sequenced in a study of chemoradiotherapy in HPV16-positive cancers. Assay used: immunoSEQ multiplex PCR; TCRdb lists only in-frame clones, some missing. The sample records approximately 15,000 clones, roughly 88% being singletons. This sample comprised blood, obtained from a patient who underwent chemoradiotherapy. These receptors all come from a human donor with HPV-associated anogenital cancer. Each CDR3 is given with its conserved first and last residue. Fields, in order: J gene, D gene, V gene, CDR3 protein, CDR3 DNA. D genes are given only for firm matches.

j_gene: TRBJ1-1; d_gene: TRBD1; v_gene: TRBV19; CDR3aa: CASSMDRGWVTEAFF; CDR3nt: TGTGCCAGTAGTATGGACAGGGGATGGGTCACTGAAGCTTTCTTT
j_gene: TRBJ1-2; d_gene: .; v_gene: TRBV18; CDR3aa: CASSPELYGYTF; CDR3nt: TGTGCCAGCTCACCAGAATTATACGGCTACACCTTC
j_gene: TRBJ2-2; d_gene: TRBD2; v_gene: TRBV27; CDR3aa: CASSLFGSGANTGELFF; CDR3nt: TGTGCCAGCAGTTTATTTGGGAGCGGGGCGAACACCGGGGAGCTGTTTTTT
j_gene: TRBJ2-1; d_gene: .; v_gene: TRBV19; CDR3aa: CASSRRGSSYNEQFF; CDR3nt: TGTGCCAGTAGTAGAAGGGGGAGCTCCTACAATGAGCAGTTCTTC
j_gene: TRBJ1-2; d_gene: .; v_gene: TRBV10-3; CDR3aa: CAISESGGSNYGYTF; CDR3nt: TGTGCCATCAGTGAGTCGGGAGGATCGAACTATGGCTACACCTTC
j_gene: TRBJ1-4; d_gene: TRBD1; v_gene: TRBV5-1; CDR3aa: CASSSTGYPNEKLFF; CDR3nt: TGCGCCAGCAGCTCGACAGGGTACCCGAATGAAAAACTGTTTTTT
j_gene: TRBJ1-2; d_gene: .; v_gene: TRBV28; CDR3aa: CASSLGQPVVYGYTF; CDR3nt: TGTGCCAGCAGTTTAGGACAGCCGGTGGTCTATGGCTACACCTTC
j_gene: TRBJ1-2; d_gene: .; v_gene: TRBV25-1; CDR3aa: CASSDRGIGGYTF; CDR3nt: TGTGCCAGCAGTGACCGGGGCATCGGTGGCTACACCTTC
j_gene: TRBJ2-5; d_gene: .; v_gene: TRBV10-3; CDR3aa: CAISETEQETQYF; CDR3nt: TGTGCCATCAGTGAAACAGAGCAAGAGACCCAGTACTTC
j_gene: TRBJ2-1; d_gene: TRBD2; v_gene: TRBV5-1; CDR3aa: CASSLGQGGTLGDYEQFF; CDR3nt: TGCGCCAGCAGCTTGGGGCAGGGAGGGACCCTAGGTGATTATGAGCAGTTCTTC
j_gene: TRBJ2-1; d_gene: .; v_gene: TRBV19; CDR3aa: CASSIVGSYNEQFF; CDR3nt: TGTGCCAGTAGTATCGTCGGTAGCTACAATGAGCAGTTCTTC
j_gene: TRBJ1-2; d_gene: .; v_gene: TRBV15; CDR3aa: CATSESNYGYTF; CDR3nt: TGTGCCACCAGCGAGTCTAACTATGGCTACACCTTC